This T cell receptor (beta chain) was identified in a study of beta chain features in type 1 diabetes. Every isolated RNA sample was fully reverse transcribed, so sequencing captured expressed TCRB transcripts. Profiled with immunoSEQ multiplex PCR; TCRdb holds only in-frame clones, not every one. The repertoire holds around 41,000 clones, with approximately 61% as singletons. The CDR3 totals 12 residues. Trimming left V 8 bases short and J 6 bases short, with 8 bases between. The V gene's germline CDR1 is KGHSH and CDR2 LQKENI. General study points: Type 1 diabetes patients had TCRB CDR3s that were shorter (moderately but significantly so) in all four CD4+ subsets.

Only a few counts were recorded for this clone. Its matching antigen is unknown. This chain links TRBV18 with TRBJ1-6; D unresolved. The clonotype comes from a man in his thirties or forties with type 1 diabetes. Some clones in this sample may be carry-over from other donors' samples. Sequenced: Tregs from blood. CDR3 nucleotide sequence: TGTGCCAGCCGTAGTCCTAATTCACCCCTCCACTTT. Translated: CASRSPNSPLHF.